This T cell receptor beta chain is drawn from a study of cytomegalovirus exposure and HLA in healthy donors. Study background: The platform used for the approximately 130 validation repertoires matched that of the 666 first-cohort repertoires, a later analysis reported.

Data came from immunoSEQ multiplex PCR; TCRdb stores just in-frame clones and leaves some out. This sample carries over 120,000 clones, 85% to 90% of them seen once, and the ten largest clones take approximately 10%. Concerning this clone itself: The antigen is undetermined.

Looked up from germline, CDR1 is MNHNS and CDR2 is SASEGT. The CDR3 is made up of 14 amino acids. Trimming left V 7 bases short and J 1 base short, with 10 bases between. Regarding the study as a whole: Researchers catalogued 160 or so TCR beta chains as cytomegalovirus-associated. Subsequent analysis revealed that first-cohort TCR clusters tended to co-occur in the 120 or so validation repertoires. The authors confirmed in vitro that a few CMV-associated chains were specific for CMV antigens.

The chain links TRBV6-1 to TRBJ2-2; D might be TRBD1 (6 bases). The sequence was collected from a woman aged 18-29 years in good health and CMV-seropositive. Specimen: PBMCs. CDR3 coding DNA: TGTGCCAGCACCTTACAGGGGAACACCGGGGAGCTGTTTTTT. It translates to CASTLQGNTGELFF.